The 19 T cell receptor beta chains below come from one sample, sequenced in a study of blood T cell repertoires in COVID-19. Data came from immunoSEQ multiplex PCR; TCRdb stores just in-frame clones and leaves some out. Found here are 130,000 to 150,000 clones, 80% to 90% of them singletons; the top ten hold 7% to 9%. The sequenced sample was peripheral blood. These receptor sequences come from a human donor with acute or convalescent COVID-19. The donor label of this sample is uncertain.

The V gene is TRBV24-1, the J gene TRBJ2-1; tentative D call: TRBD2 (5 bases). CDR1 is KGHDR, CDR2 SFDVKD, per germline. The CDR3 is 12 amino acids. Trimming left V 10 bases short and J 0 bases short, with 6 bases between. CDR3 region: CATEGSYNEQFF. DNA of the CDR3: TGTGCCACTGAGGGCTCCTACAATGAGCAGTTCTTC.

This clone showed up just a few times. The chain recombines TRBV27 with TRBJ1-2, with D perhaps matching TRBD1 (5 bases). The length of the CDR3 is 14 residues. The V gene lost 5 bases and the J gene lost 0 bases, with 10 bases spanning the gap. Germline V gives CDR1 MNHEY, CDR2 SMNVEV (reference sequence). The CDR3 nucleotides are TGTGCCAGCAGTCCGGGCAGGGCTAACTATGGCTACACCTTC. Translating gives CASSPGRANYGYTF.

The chain has TRBV7-8 and TRBJ2-1; D possibly corresponds to TRBD2 (6 bases). V dropped 6 bases and J dropped 4 bases, with 16 bases sitting between them. This CDR3 is built from 15 residues. CDR1 and CDR2 (germline): SGHVS, FQNEAQ. The CDR3 sequence: CASSPRSGSYNEQFF. CDR3 DNA sequence: TGTGCCAGCAGTCCACGTAGCGGTTCGTACAATGAGCAGTTCTTC. Combining the CDR3 with reference TRBV7-8 and TRBJ2-1 gives the whole variable domain GAGVSQSPRYKVAKRGQDVALRCDPISGHVSLFWYQQALGQGPEFLTYFQNEAQLDKSGLPSDRFFAERPEGSVSTLKIQRTQQEDSAVYLCASSPRSGSYNEQFFGPGTRLTVL.

This chain connects TRBV6-5 to TRBJ1-1; tentative D call: TRBD1 (6 bases). Germline V lookup: CDR1 MNHEY, CDR2 SVGAGI. There are 14 residues in the CDR3. V lost 4 bases and J 4 bases, leaving 13 bases between the germline ends. The CDR3 is CASSFLGGSTEAFF. DNA of the CDR3: TGTGCCAGCAGTTTCTTAGGGGGAAGCACTGAAGCTTTCTTT.

The V gene is TRBV6-1, the J gene TRBJ2-4, with D unresolved. Deletions cut 2 bases from V and 0 bases from J, with 11 bases between. The CDR3 contains 16 residues. Germline V gene sequence: CDR1 MNHNS, CDR2 SASEGT. In DNA form, the CDR3 reads TGTGCCAGCAGTGAAAGGAGCTCCTTAGCCAAAAACATTCAGTACTTC. It is translated as CASSERSSLAKNIQYF.

The chain is built from TRBV7-2 and TRBJ1-6; a possible D gene is TRBD1 (5 bases). This CDR3 comprises 15 residues. Trimming removed 2 bases from V and 6 bases from J, with 11 bases in between. Germline CDR1 SGHTA, CDR2 FQGNSA. The CDR3 reads CASSLRRDGNSPLHF. DNA of the CDR3: TGTGCCAGCAGCTTAAGGAGGGACGGTAATTCACCCCTCCACTTT.

The chain joins TRBV5-4 to TRBJ1-1; TRBD1 agrees at 9 bases. CDR3 size: 14 residues. The V gene's germline CDR1 is SGHNT and CDR2 YYREEE (reference sequence). V lost 3 bases and J lost 1; bases outside the gene matches: 1. The CDR3: CASSSGQGNTEAFF. For the CDR3, the DNA is TGTGCCAGCAGCTCGGGACAGGGGAACACTGAAGCTTTCTTT.

This chain joins TRBV11-2 and TRBJ1-6; 9 bases fit TRBD1. Germline lookup yields CDR1 SGHAT and CDR2 FQNNGV. The CDR3 consists of 18 residues. The junction had 8 bases not matched to a gene; V was cut back by 5 bases and J by 0 bases. In DNA, the CDR3 is TGTGCCAGCAGCCTACGGGACAGGGCGAGCTCCTATAATTCACCCCTCCACTTT. Translated: CASSLRDRASSYNSPLHF.

The V call is TRBV6-2 or TRBV6-3, the J call TRBJ1-5; D gene uncertain. Between the trimmed V and J ends, which lost 6 bases and 1 base, there was a span of 13 bases. CDR3 length equals 15 residues. CDR1 MNHEY and CDR2 SVGEGT come from the germline V gene. The CDR3: CASSRRGDSNQPQHF. As DNA, the CDR3 is TGTGCCAGCAGCCGACGGGGAGACAGCAATCAGCCCCAGCATTTT.

This sequence joins TRBV5-6 and TRBJ1-5; 9 positions match TRBD1. The CDR3 covers 17 residues. In germline, CDR1 is SGHDT, CDR2 YYEEEE. J was trimmed by 0 bases and V by 3 bases; bases with no gene match: 7. The DNA of the CDR3 is TGTGCCAGCAGCTACTGGACAGGGGCGCATAGCAATCAGCCCCAGCATTTT. It codes for CASSYWTGAHSNQPQHF.

This chain connects TRBV5-1 to TRBJ1-4; D possibly corresponds to TRBD1 (5 bases). V lost 3 bases and J 4 bases, leaving 10 bases between the germline ends. The V gene's germline CDR1 is SGHRS and CDR2 YFSETQ. The CDR3 has 14 amino acids. CDR3 DNA sequence: TGCGCCAGCAGCTATGGGGCAAGTAATGAAAAACTGTTTTTT. Translating gives CASSYGASNEKLFF.

The V and J genes are TRBV27 and TRBJ2-2, with a possible D match to TRBD2 (5 bases). Germline V gives CDR1 MNHEY, CDR2 SMNVEV (reference sequence). The CDR3 consists of 13 residues. V gave up 2 bases and J gave up 6 bases, with 7 bases separating them. CDR3 amino acids: CASSLVGAGELFF. The CDR3 DNA is TGTGCCAGCAGTTTAGTGGGAGCCGGGGAGCTGTTTTTT.

The chain carries TRBV3-1 (or the pseudogene TRBV3-2) and TRBJ1-1; no firm D call. The germline V and J ends were trimmed by 4 bases and 4 bases, with 13 bases remaining between them. The CDR3 has 14 amino acids. Germline CDR1 is LGHDT and CDR2 is YNNKEL (reference sequence). CDR3 region: CASSPHSGSTEAFF. CDR3 DNA: TGTGCCAGCAGCCCTCACAGCGGAAGCACTGAAGCTTTCTTT.

V gene TRBV13 combines with J gene TRBJ2-7, with 10 bases matching TRBD1. This CDR3 has 16 amino acids. Germline trimming cut 5 bases from V and 6 bases from J; bases unmatched to any gene: 13. CDR1 and CDR2 from the germline V gene are PRHDT and FYEKMQ (reference sequence). The CDR3 DNA sequence: TGTGCCAGCAGCGGTGATCCGGGACAGGGGATGGGCGAGCAGTACTTC. Its protein product is CASSGDPGQGMGEQYF.

The J gene is TRBJ1-1, the V gene TRBV2; D possibly corresponds to TRBD1 (5 bases). Trimming removed 6 bases at V and 2 bases at J, with 13 bases between. Per germline, CDR1 SNHLY and CDR2 FYNNEI. There are 14 residues in the CDR3. CDR3 residues: CASREGRINTEAFF. CDR3 nucleotides: TGTGCCAGCAGGGAGGGACGGATCAACACTGAAGCTTTCTTT.

The chain couples TRBV29-1 to TRBJ2-5; TRBD1 aligns across 7 bases. The CDR3 length is 13 residues. Germline trimming cut 0 bases from V and 3 bases from J; bases unmatched to any gene: 1. Germline values: CDR1 SQVTM, CDR2 ANQGSEA. The CDR3 DNA reads as TGCAGCGTTGAAGATGGGACAGAAGAGACCCAGTACTTC. This encodes CSVEDGTEETQYF.

CDR3: CASSLGDSYEQYF. The CDR3 DNA reads TGTGCCAGCAGTTTGGGGGACAGTTACGAGCAGTACTTC. The chain employs TRBV27 and TRBJ2-7; TRBD1 aligns across 7 bases. The germline gives CDR1 MNHEY, CDR2 SMNVEV (reference sequence). This CDR3 is built from 13 residues. The trim removed 3 bases at V and 4 bases at J, leaving 3 bases unmatched.

This chain connects TRBV30 to TRBJ2-5; 10 positions match TRBD2. Germline V CDR1 and CDR2: GTSNPN, SVGIG (reference sequence). The CDR3 sequence is 14 residues long. V dropped 4 bases and J dropped 5; count of bases not matched to a gene: 7. CDR3 protein: CAWTSGLARETQYF. In DNA, the CDR3 is TGTGCCTGGACCTCGGGACTAGCGAGGGAGACCCAGTACTTC. Variable domain in full (rest from reference TRBV30 and TRBJ2-5): SQTIHQWPATLVQPVGSPLSLECTVEGTSNPNLYWYRQAAGRGLQLLFYSVGIGQISSEVPQNLSASRPQDRQFILSSKKLLLSDSGFYLCAWTSGLARETQYFGPGTRLLVL.

This clone was found a few times. This sequence joins TRBV5-1 and TRBJ2-1, with a possible D match to TRBD2 (5 bases). V gave up 4 bases and J gave up 4 bases, with 12 bases separating them. CDR1 SGHRS and CDR2 YFSETQ come from the germline V gene. The CDR3 is made up of 14 amino acids. CDR3 residues: CASSPGLVYNEQFF. CDR3 coding DNA: TGCGCCAGCAGCCCCGGACTGGTATACAATGAGCAGTTCTTC.